These T cell receptor beta chains were read from a single sample in a study of control samples from healthy donors and cancer patients. Sequenced by immunoSEQ multiplex PCR; TCRdb stores in-frame clones only, minus some. The sample records about 70,000 clones, 84% being singletons. Material for sequencing was blood. Receptors originate from a man in his forties or fifties in good health. Both conserved end residues are part of each CDR3. The order of the fields is D gene, J gene, V gene, clone size, CDR3 protein, CDR3 DNA. D genes are given only for firm matches. Where a row states a size, it is once, few, many or the class of an expanded clone; other rows omit it.

-,TRBJ1-1,TRBV7-2,-,CASSHIPHGSGNEAFF,TGTGCCAGCAGCCACATCCCTCACGGGTCAGGGAACGAGGCTTTCTTT
TRBD1,TRBJ1-6,TRBV19,few,CASGQGASNSPLHF,TGTGCCAGTGGACAGGGGGCTTCTAATTCACCCCTCCACTTT
TRBD2,TRBJ2-3,TRBV10-2,-,CASMIAGADTQYF,TGCGCCAGCATGATAGCGGGGGCAGATACGCAGTATTTT
TRBD2,TRBJ2-1,TRBV3-1/TRBV3-2,-,CASSQEAGGPGWYEQFF,TGTGCCAGCAGCCAAGAAGCGGGGGGCCCTGGTTGGTATGAGCAGTTCTTC
TRBD1,TRBJ2-3,TRBV6-6,-,CASSRPGTGRATDTQYF,TGTGCCAGCAGTCGCCCCGGGACAGGGAGGGCAACAGATACGCAGTATTTT
TRBD1,TRBJ2-6,TRBV5-1,-,CASSDGTGSFRVGGANVLTF,TGCGCCAGCAGCGATGGGACAGGGTCCTTCAGAGTGGGAGGGGCCAACGTCCTGACTTTC
-,TRBJ1-2,TRBV19,-,CASTSGFNYGYTF,TGTGCCAGTACCTCGGGGTTCAACTATGGCTACACCTTC
-,TRBJ2-3,TRBV7-2,-,CASSPGTDTQYF,TGTGCCAGCAGCCCGGGCACAGATACGCAGTATTTT
-,TRBJ2-3,TRBV23-1,-,CASSPNLNRRVVGDTDTQYF,TGCGCCAGCAGTCCCAACTTGAACCGGCGGGTTGTGGGGGACACAGATACGCAGTATTTT
-,TRBJ1-4,TRBV29-1,-,CSVEGVGTNEKLFF,TGCAGCGTTGAAGGGGTCGGAACTAATGAAAAACTGTTTTTT